The rows below give T cell receptor beta chains drawn from one sample of a study of T-cell reconstitution after alpha-beta-depleted transplantation in children. TCRdb called the PCR reads again in MiXCR, with one record for every CDR3 protein. Counted here are 200,000 to 300,000 distinct CDR3 sequences, more than 20% occurring once; the ten biggest clones make up around 4.8%. Specimen: PBMCs, mostly from graft donor cells, collected 360 days after TCRalphabeta/CD19-depleted stem cell transplant. Every receptor here comes from a female patient aged 2 to 10 who had a stem cell transplant for congenital amegakaryocytic thrombocytopenia, so the T cells may come from the graft donor. Both conserved end residues are part of each CDR3. A D gene is named only where the DNA matches it firmly. Only some rows state a clone size, as once, few, many or a class for expanded clones.

J,length,size,V,D,CDR3,DNA
TRBJ2-1,17,few,TRBV20-1,TRBD2,CSARRLADKRSYNEQFF,TGCAGTGCTAGACGCCTAGCGGATAAACGCTCCTACAATGAGCAGTTCTTC
TRBJ2-5,12,few,TRBV20-1,.,CSATGWKETQYF,TGCAGTGCTACGGGATGGAAAGAGACCCAGTACTTC
TRBJ1-1,15,.,TRBV3-1,.,CASSPREGANTEAFF,TGTGCCAGCAGCCCCAGGGAGGGAGCGAACACTGAAGCTTTCTTT
TRBJ2-3,14,.,TRBV20-1,.,CSARSGLRPDTQYF,TGCAGTGCACGTAGCGGCCTCCGGCCAGATACGCAGTATTTT
TRBJ2-3,16,.,TRBV5-4,TRBD2,CASSFGGAGYTDTQYF,TGTGCCAGCAGCTTCGGGGGGGCTGGCTACACAGATACGCAGTATTTT
TRBJ2-2,14,.,TRBV11-2,.,CASSLAQGTGELFF,TGTGCCAGCAGCTTAGCCCAGGGCACCGGGGAGCTGTTTTTT
TRBJ2-3,14,few,TRBV29-1,.,CSVGSGRFTDTQYF,TGCAGCGTGGGGTCGGGGCGTTTCACAGATACGCAGTATTTT
TRBJ2-5,15,many,TRBV29-1,TRBD2,CSVEGTSGTQETQYF,TGCAGCGTTGAAGGGACTAGCGGGACACAAGAGACCCAGTACTTC
TRBJ2-3,15,few,TRBV25-1,.,CASSVGRSRTDTQYF,TGTGCCAGCAGTGTAGGAAGGTCTCGCACAGATACGCAGTATTTT
TRBJ2-2,16,.,TRBV12-3/TRBV12-4,.,CASRRGVKGFAGELFF,TGTGCCAGCAGACGGGGAGTAAAGGGTTTTGCCGGGGAGCTGTTTTTT
TRBJ1-5,13,.,TRBV10-3,.,CAISELSDQPQHF,TGTGCCATCAGTGAGCTGAGTGATCAGCCCCAGCATTTT
TRBJ1-1,12,.,TRBV29-1,.,CSGAGMNTEAFF,TGCAGCGGGGCAGGGATGAACACTGAAGCTTTCTTT
TRBJ1-4,16,.,TRBV4-1,TRBD1,CASRRQGISTNEKLFF,TGCGCCAGCAGGCGACAGGGGATCTCAACTAATGAAAAACTGTTTTTT
TRBJ1-1,12,few,TRBV28,.,CASSLTQTEAFF,TGTGCCAGCAGTTTGACCCAGACTGAAGCTTTCTTT
TRBJ2-3,16,once,TRBV20-1,TRBD2,CSARAQAGASTDTQYF,TGCAGTGCTAGAGCGCAAGCGGGAGCTAGCACAGATACGCAGTATTTT
TRBJ2-7,15,.,TRBV6-2/TRBV6-3,.,CASSWALQGHYEQYF,TGTGCCAGCAGTTGGGCACTCCAAGGACACTACGAGCAGTACTTC
TRBJ2-1,14,few,TRBV20-1,.,CSARDFRGYNEQFF,TGCAGTGCGCGGGACTTCAGGGGTTACAATGAGCAGTTCTTC
TRBJ2-7,13,.,TRBV30,.,CAWSVVSSYEQYF,TGTGCCTGGAGTGTTGTGAGCTCCTACGAGCAGTACTTC
TRBJ1-4,12,.,TRBV15,.,CATSRGGKKLFF,TGTGCCACCAGCAGAGGGGGTAAAAAACTGTTTTTT
TRBJ2-2,14,.,TRBV13,.,CASSHTVLTGELFF,TGTGCCAGCAGCCACACCGTCCTCACCGGGGAGCTGTTTTTT
TRBJ2-7,16,.,TRBV4-1,TRBD2,CASSPRTSGRAHEQYF,TGCGCCAGCAGCCCTAGGACTAGCGGGAGGGCCCACGAGCAGTACTTC
TRBJ2-2,14,few,TRBV10-2,.,CASSEVVGAGELFF,TGCGCCAGCAGTGAAGTTGTGGGCGCCGGGGAGCTGTTTTTT
TRBJ2-6,15,.,TRBV28,.,CASGGSPSGANVLTF,TGTGCCAGCGGTGGGTCCCCCTCTGGGGCCAACGTCCTGACTTTC
TRBJ2-3,14,.,TRBV29-1,.,CSVANRDGTDTQYF,TGCAGCGTCGCTAACAGGGATGGCACAGATACGCAGTATTTT
TRBJ2-1,13,few,TRBV5-1,.,CASSNGATHEQFF,TGCGCCAGCAGCAATGGAGCGACCCATGAGCAGTTCTTC
TRBJ1-2,17,few,TRBV4-1,.,CASSQDIGAGPDYGYTF,TGCGCCAGCAGCCAAGATATAGGGGCAGGCCCTGACTATGGCTACACCTTC
TRBJ2-6,14,once,TRBV2,.,CARGEQAGANVLTF,TGTGCCCGAGGGGAACAGGCTGGGGCCAACGTCCTGACTTTC
TRBJ1-4,15,few,TRBV4-1,.,CASSLGQSPNEKLFF,TGCGCCAGCAGCCTCGGGCAATCCCCAAATGAAAAACTGTTTTTT
TRBJ2-7,18,.,TRBV10-2,.,CASSEPNRMTVYYYEQYF,TGCGCCAGCAGTGAGCCCAACCGAATGACGGTATACTACTACGAGCAGTACTTC
TRBJ2-1,15,.,TRBV11-2,TRBD1,CASSWGRGYYNEQFF,TGTGCCAGCAGCTGGGGCAGGGGGTATTACAATGAGCAGTTCTTC
TRBJ2-1,19,many,TRBV10-3,TRBD2,CATTVLAGPNGSGHNEQFF,TGTGCCACAACCGTGTTAGCGGGTCCAAACGGGAGCGGCCACAATGAGCAGTTCTTC
TRBJ1-3,15,once,TRBV6-5,.,CASSYSGRKGNTVYF,TGTGCCAGCAGTTACTCAGGCAGGAAAGGAAACACCGTATATTTT
TRBJ2-7,17,few,TRBV27,.,CASSYHSINPSAYEQYF,TGTGCCAGCAGTTACCACTCTATTAACCCCTCGGCCTACGAGCAGTACTTC
TRBJ1-5,14,.,TRBV27,.,CASSLGGAGQPQHF,TGTGCCAGCAGCCTGGGGGGCGCGGGTCAGCCCCAGCATTTT
TRBJ2-7,15,many,TRBV28,.,CASSSPGTPNYEQYF,TGTGCCAGCAGTTCACCGGGGACACCAAACTACGAGCAGTACTTC
TRBJ2-5,15,.,TRBV5-1,.,CASSLVRGGRETQYF,TGCGCCAGCAGCTTGGTGCGGGGAGGCCGGGAGACCCAGTACTTC
TRBJ1-6,13,.,TRBV20-1,.,CSARQGSNSPLHF,TGCAGTGCTAGACAGGGGTCGAATTCACCCCTCCACTTT
TRBJ1-6,16,.,TRBV20-1,.,CSAGLGSRTLNSPLHF,TGCAGTGCCGGATTGGGGAGCCGAACCCTTAATTCACCCCTCCACTTT
TRBJ2-3,15,few,TRBV6-1,TRBD2,CASRRSGRGPDTQYF,TGTGCCAGCAGACGCAGCGGGAGAGGACCGGATACGCAGTATTTT
TRBJ2-2,18,.,TRBV12-3/TRBV12-4,TRBD2,CASSLGLAGLRRIGELFF,TGTGCCAGCAGCCTAGGACTAGCGGGCCTCCGGCGCATCGGGGAGCTGTTTTTT
TRBJ2-7,15,few,TRBV5-1,TRBD1,CASSLRDRALHEQYF,TGCGCCAGCAGCTTGAGGGACAGGGCACTCCACGAGCAGTACTTC
TRBJ2-7,15,.,TRBV3-1,TRBD2,CASSQISSGSYEQYF,TGTGCCAGCAGCCAGATATCTAGCGGCTCCTACGAGCAGTACTTC
TRBJ1-1,11,few,TRBV10-3,.,CAISEGPEAFF,TGTGCCATCAGTGAGGGGCCTGAAGCTTTCTTT
TRBJ2-3,12,many,TRBV15,.,CATSRDQGTQYF,TGTGCCACCAGCAGAGATCAGGGAACGCAGTATTTT
TRBJ2-7,16,.,TRBV21-1,.,CASSTGQGFGSYEQYF,TGTGCCAGCAGCACCGGACAGGGGTTCGGGTCCTACGAGCAGTACTTC
TRBJ2-1,19,few,TRBV5-6,.,CASSLADWGPGSSYNEQFF,TGTGCCAGCAGCTTGGCCGATTGGGGGCCGGGTAGCTCCTACAATGAGCAGTTCTTC
TRBJ2-1,14,many,TRBV2,.,CASSELVGYNEQFF,TGTGCCAGCAGTGAATTGGTTGGGTACAATGAGCAGTTCTTC
TRBJ1-1,15,few,TRBV10-3,.,CAISVLGPDGTEAFF,TGTGCCATCAGCGTCTTAGGACCCGATGGCACTGAAGCTTTCTTT